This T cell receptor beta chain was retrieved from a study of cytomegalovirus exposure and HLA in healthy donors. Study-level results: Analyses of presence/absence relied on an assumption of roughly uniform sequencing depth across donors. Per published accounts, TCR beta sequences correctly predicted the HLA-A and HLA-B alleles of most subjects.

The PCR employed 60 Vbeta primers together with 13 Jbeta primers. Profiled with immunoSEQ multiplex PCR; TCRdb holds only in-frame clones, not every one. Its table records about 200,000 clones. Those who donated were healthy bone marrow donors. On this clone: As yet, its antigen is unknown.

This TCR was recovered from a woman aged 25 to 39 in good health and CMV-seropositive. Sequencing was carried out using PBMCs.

CDR3: CASSSVQGFNSPLHF. CDR3 DNA sequence: TGTGCCAGCAGTTCCGTACAGGGGTTTAATTCACCCCTCCACTTT. The chain is built from TRBV27 and TRBJ1-6; 7 bases agree with TRBD1. J was trimmed by 6 bases and V by 4 bases; bases with no gene match: 6. CDR3 size: 15 residues. Germline-derived CDR1 and CDR2 are MNHEY and SMNVEV (reference sequence).